These 32 T cell receptor beta chains were sequenced from one sample in a study of T cells in Graves' hyperthyroidism and ophthalmopathy. TCR beta CDR3 sequences were amplified from RNA transcripts. HTBI primers drove first-round RT-PCR of the TCR CDR3. TCRdb recomputed calls from the multiplex PCR reads with MiXCR, one row per CDR3 protein. The repertoire holds 350,000 to 400,000 distinct CDR3 sequences, with about a fifth as singletons. Sample: blood. The receptor set was obtained from a man younger than 35 with Graves' ophthalmopathy.

This clonotype was detected a few times. V usage is TRBV7-3 and J usage is TRBJ2-3; D is unclear. The V end was cut by 1 base, the J end by 1 base, with 6 bases between. This CDR3 is 14 amino acids long. Germline CDR1 reads SGHTA; CDR2 reads FQGTGA. The CDR3 here is CASSLNPRTDTQYF. The CDR3 DNA reads TGTGCCAGCAGCTTAAACCCCCGCACAGATACGCAGTATTTT.

This clonotype came up many times. CDR3 sequence reads: CASSPSPGGSQYF. In DNA form, the CDR3 reads TGTGCCAGCAGCCCAAGCCCTGGTGGGTCGCAGTATTTT. The gene calls are TRBV7-8 and TRBJ2-3; the D is unclear. In germline, CDR1 is SGHVS, CDR2 FQNEAQ. V was pared by 5 bases and J by 10 bases, with 16 bases between. The CDR3 has 13 amino acids.

Many counts were recorded for this clonotype. The chain combines TRBV5-1 with TRBJ2-7; no clear D. CDR1 and CDR2 from the germline V gene are SGHRS and YFSETQ. V was clipped by 0 bases and J by 5 bases, with 12 bases between them. The CDR3 sequence is 14 residues long. CDR3 DNA sequence: TGCGCCAGCAGCTTGGGCCGTACCGGAGACGAGCAGTACTTC. Amino acid sequence: CASSLGRTGDEQYF.

This clonotype showed up many times. The chain has TRBV5-6 and TRBJ1-1, with TRBD1 matching over 8 bases. The CDR3 extends over 13 amino acids. CDR1 is SGHDT and CDR2 is YYEEEE in the germline V gene. J was trimmed by 4 bases and V by 7 bases; bases with no gene match: 6. This CDR3 reads CASGDRLSTEAFF. CDR3 sequence (DNA): TGTGCCAGCGGGGACAGGTTGAGCACTGAAGCTTTCTTT.

There are many counts of this clonotype. The J gene is TRBJ2-7, the V gene TRBV9; D is ambiguous. CDR1 is SGDLS, CDR2 YYNGEE, per germline. V was clipped by 0 bases and J by 7 bases, with 14 bases between them. This CDR3 contains 14 residues. In DNA form, the CDR3 reads TGTGCCAGCAGCGTAGCCGTGTCTACGAAGGAGCAGTACTTC. This translates into CASSVAVSTKEQYF.

Only a few counts were recorded for this clonotype. One base away lies a much larger clone, so this may be a sequencing read error. The chain carries TRBV7-9 and TRBJ1-2; D remains unclear. There are 11 residues in the CDR3. V was cut by 3 bases and J by 3 bases, with 2 bases left in between. Germline CDR1 SEHNR, CDR2 FQNEAQ (reference sequence). CDR3 amino acids: CASSFDYGYTF. The CDR3 DNA reads TGTGCCAGCAGCTTCGACTATGGCTACACCTTC.

About this clonotype: The DNA is omitted, as the CDR3 cannot be located on it reliably, and the CDR3 follows TCRdb's listing. The V gene is TRBV5-6, the J gene TRBJ2-3. Germline V gene data show CDR1 as SGHDT and CDR2 as YYEEEE. The CDR3 length equals 20 residues, ends included. The CDR3 sequence is CASSFYICSAIPDGTDTQYF.

Only a few counts were recorded for this clonotype. The chain couples TRBV11-2 to TRBJ2-3; the D call may be TRBD1 or TRBD2 (6 bases each). The CDR3 consists of 15 residues. With 5 bases removed from V and 2 bases from J, the gap between germline ends came to 14 bases. In germline, CDR1 is SGHAT, CDR2 FQNNGV. CDR3 amino acids: CASSPDGGLTDTQYF. CDR3 nucleotides: TGTGCCAGCAGCCCGGACGGGGGCCTCACAGATACGCAGTATTTT.

On this clonotype itself: One junction end disagrees with the germline gene, perhaps due to a read error. The rearrangement uses TRBV7-9 and TRBJ2-1; 7 bases are a match to TRBD1. CDR3 size: 15 residues. Germline values: CDR1 SEHNR, CDR2 FQNEAQ (reference sequence). This CDR3 reads CASSLGGQEYNERFF. DNA for the CDR3: TGTGCCAGCAGCTTAGGAGGACAGGAGTACAATGAGCGGTTCTTC. Full variable domain (remainder filled in from reference TRBV7-9 and TRBJ2-1): DTGVSQNPRHKITKRGQNVTFRCDPISEHNRLYWYRQTLGQGPEFLTYFQNEAQLEKSRLLSDRFSAERPKGSFSTLEIQRTEQGDSAMYLCASSLGGQEYNERFFGPGTRLTVL.

This clonotype showed up many times. CDR3 DNA: TGTGCCAGCAGTCTCTCAGGGGTGACCGGGGAGCTGTTTTTT. Residues: CASSLSGVTGELFF. The chain is built from TRBV2 and TRBJ2-2, with a tentative D call TRBD1 (6 bases). Per the germline V gene, CDR1 is SNHLY and CDR2 is FYNNEI. The CDR3 totals 14 residues. The V gene lost 5 bases and the J gene lost 5 bases, with 12 bases spanning the gap.

This clonotype was observed at least ten times. The rearrangement links TRBV18 to TRBJ1-1; D is uncertain. The CDR3 has 14 amino acids. V lost 1 base and J lost 3, with 9 bases in between. Germline-derived CDR1 and CDR2 are KGHSH and LQKENI. The CDR3: CASSPQGLDTEAFF. CDR3 DNA sequence: TGTGCCAGCTCACCACAGGGTTTGGACACTGAAGCTTTCTTT. The entire variable domain, with the rest obtained from reference TRBV18 and TRBJ1-1, is as follows: NAGVMQNPRHLVRRRGQEARLRCSPMKGHSHVYWYRQLPEEGLKFMVYLQKENIIDESGMPKERFSAEFPKEGPSILRIQQVVRGDSAAYFCASSPQGLDTEAFFGQGTRLTVV.

The sample holds many counts of this clonotype. The V call is TRBV6-6, the J call TRBJ1-1; tentative D call: TRBD1 (5 bases). CDR3 length equals 13 residues. Germline-derived CDR1 and CDR2 are MNHNY and SVGAGI (reference sequence). V lost 2 bases and J lost 5, with 9 bases in between. DNA of the CDR3: TGTGCCAGCAGTTACCAGGGTATAACTGAAGCTTTCTTT. As protein: CASSYQGITEAFF.

Of note for this clonotype: A read error may be the cause here, since a much bigger clone is one base away. This chain joins TRBV5-1 and TRBJ1-1; D is possibly TRBD1 (5 bases). Germline lookup yields CDR1 SGHRS and CDR2 YFSETQ. This CDR3 contains 15 residues. In nucleotides, the CDR3 is TGCACCAGCAGCTTGGGACCTCAGGGATTCGCTGAAGCTTTCTTT. This translates into CTSSLGPQGFAEAFF.

This clonotype came up many times. This rearrangement joins TRBV11-3 to TRBJ2-1; the match to TRBD2 covers 9 bases. Germline values: CDR1 SGHNT, CDR2 YENEEA. V shed 4 bases, J shed 8 bases, and the junction held 6 bases outside the gene matches. This CDR3 has 14 residues. This CDR3 reads CASSSETSGDEQFF. CDR3 coding DNA: TGTGCCAGCAGCTCCGAGACTAGCGGTGATGAGCAGTTCTTC.

This clonotype was observed at least ten times. The chain combines TRBV11-2 with TRBJ2-7, with D possibly matching TRBD1 (6 bases). V shed 6 bases and J shed 6 bases, with 12 bases lying between them. Germline V gene data show CDR1 as SGHAT and CDR2 as FQNNGV. The CDR3 has 12 residues. CDR3 amino acids: CASSYDRREQYF. In nucleotides, the CDR3 is TGTGCCAGCAGTTACGACAGGCGCGAGCAGTACTTC.

The table lists this clonotype with many counts. The V call is TRBV2, the J call TRBJ2-1; D may be TRBD2 (6 bases). Per the germline V gene, CDR1 is SNHLY and CDR2 is FYNNEI. V lost 1 base, J lost 1 base, and 8 bases lay in between. CDR3 length: 15 residues. The CDR3 sequence: CASSEDGSSYNEQFF. Here the CDR3 DNA reads TGTGCCAGCAGTGAAGACGGGAGTTCCTACAATGAGCAGTTCTTC.

V usage is TRBV12-3 or TRBV12-4 and J usage is TRBJ2-2; D call uncertain. The CDR3 contains 17 residues. V was pared by 8 bases and J by 7 bases, with 26 bases between. The DNA of the CDR3 is TGTGCCAGCTCGCAATTGGAACTACTTAATCGTGGCGGGGAGCTGTTTTTT. It translates to CASSQLELLNRGGELFF.

The rearrangement uses TRBV19 and TRBJ1-4; TRBD1 matches 9 bases. Germline CDR1 is LNHDA and CDR2 is SQIVND (reference sequence). The CDR3 is 17 amino acids. Trimming at V came to 7 bases and at J to 0 bases, leaving 9 bases not matched to a gene. CDR3 residues: CASTHPRQGATNEKLFF. For the CDR3, the DNA is TGTGCCAGTACCCATCCCCGACAGGGGGCAACTAATGAAAAACTGTTTTTT.

This clonotype appeared many times. The genes are TRBV20-1 and TRBJ2-5; 7 bases are a match to TRBD1. Germline CDR1 is DFQATT and CDR2 is SNEGSKA (reference sequence). Trimming took 3 bases from V and 2 from J; bases not matched to a gene: 0. CDR3 length: 12 amino acids. CDR3 in amino acids: CSASRGQETQYF. The CDR3 DNA sequence: TGCAGTGCTAGCAGGGGGCAAGAGACCCAGTACTTC.

This sequence joins TRBV18 and TRBJ2-4; 7 positions match TRBD2. This CDR3 region has 14 residues. With V trimmed by 0 bases and J by 8 bases, 4 bases remained unmatched. Germline assignment: CDR1 KGHSH and CDR2 LQKENI. The CDR3 DNA sequence: TGTGCCAGCTCACCACCAGGGAGGGCGGACATTCAGTACTTC. This translates into CASSPPGRADIQYF.

This clonotype came up many times. This chain joins TRBV6-1 and TRBJ2-7, with a weak D call TRBD1 (6 bases). Germline V gene lookup returns CDR1 MNHNS and CDR2 SASEGT. This CDR3 region has 11 residues. V dropped 5 bases and J dropped 5 bases, with 7 bases sitting between them. The CDR3 sequence is CASSRQDEQYF. The CDR3 bases are TGTGCCAGCAGTAGACAGGACGAGCAGTACTTC.

This clonotype was counted only a few times. The chain has TRBV18 and TRBJ1-6, with TRBD1 matching over 8 bases. In germline, CDR1 is KGHSH, CDR2 LQKENI. Trimming removed 3 bases from V and 8 bases from J; junction bases left unmatched: 3. CDR3 length: 14 residues. The CDR3 sequence: CASSPTGADSPLHF. CDR3 sequence (DNA): TGTGCCAGCTCACCGACAGGGGCTGATTCACCCCTCCACTTT.

On this clonotype: A read error may explain this, as a much larger clone is one base away. The chain links TRBV6-2 or TRBV6-3 to TRBJ1-6; 9 nucleotides agree with TRBD1. This CDR3 is built from 14 residues. Germline CDR1 reads MNHEY; CDR2 reads SVGEGT. V lost 6 bases, J lost 10 bases, and 7 bases stayed unmatched. CDR3 sequence (DNA): TGTGCCAGCAGCCACACAGGGGGCAGGTCACCCCTCCACTTT. It encodes CASSHTGGRSPLHF.

This clonotype occurred a few times. The V gene is TRBV7-9, the J gene TRBJ2-1; 9 bases match TRBD2. The V segment lost 5 bases and the J segment 3 bases; nucleotides outside the gene matches: 8. This CDR3 is built from 16 residues. Germline values: CDR1 SEHNR, CDR2 FQNEAQ (reference sequence). The CDR3: CASSGVAGVFYNEQFF. The CDR3 DNA reads TGTGCCAGCAGCGGAGTAGCGGGGGTGTTCTACAATGAGCAGTTCTTC.

This clonotype occurred many times. The chain uses TRBV5-8 and TRBJ1-2, with D uncertain. The V end lost 3 bases, the J end lost 4 bases, and 10 bases lay between the germline ends. The CDR3 runs to 13 residues. Germline V gene sequence: CDR1 SGHTS, CDR2 YDEGEE. As DNA, the CDR3 is TGTGCCAGCAGCTATCCGGACGGCTATGGCTACACCTTC. It specifies CASSYPDGYGYTF. Full variable domain (rest looked up from reference TRBV5-8 and TRBJ1-2): EAGVTQSPTHLIKTRGQQATLRCSPISGHTSVYWYQQALGLGLQFLLWYDEGEERNRGNFPPRFSGRQFPNYSSELNVNALELEDSALYLCASSYPDGYGYTFGSGTRLTVV.

The table lists this clonotype with many counts. The chain couples TRBV7-3 to TRBJ1-1; weak D call: TRBD1 (5 bases). The CDR3 contains 13 residues. The germline V and J ends were trimmed by 5 bases and 1 base, with 8 bases remaining between them. CDR1 and CDR2 (germline): SGHTA, FQGTGA. DNA of the CDR3: TGTGCCAGCAGCGATACAGGGAACACTGAAGCTTTCTTT. Protein sequence: CASSDTGNTEAFF.

This clonotype was recorded many times. This chain connects TRBV3-1 to TRBJ1-5; a possible D gene is TRBD1 (5 bases). CDR3 length equals 14 residues. Germline CDR1 LGHDT, CDR2 YNNKEL (reference sequence). Trimming removed 3 bases from V and 4 bases from J, with 10 bases in between. CDR3 loop: CASSQSGLNQPQHF. CDR3 nucleotides: TGTGCCAGCAGCCAGTCGGGGCTAAATCAGCCCCAGCATTTT. The complete variable domain, with remaining parts taken from reference TRBV3-1 and TRBJ1-5, reads DTAVSQTPKYLVTQMGNDKSIKCEQNLGHDTMYWYKQDSKKFLKIMFSYNNKELIINETVPNRFSPKSPDKAHLNLHINSLELGDSAVYFCASSQSGLNQPQHFGDGTRLSIL.

A note on this clonotype: A read error may be the cause here, since a much bigger clone is one base away. V and J are TRBV15 and TRBJ2-1; D uncertain. The CDR3 runs 15 residues. V dropped 0 bases and J dropped 11 bases, with 17 bases sitting between them. Germline lookup yields CDR1 LNHNV and CDR2 YYDKDF (reference sequence). The CDR3 loop is CATSRDRATRSKQFF. The CDR3 DNA follows: TGTGCCACCAGCAGAGATCGGGCAACTCGTTCTAAGCAGTTCTTC. Combining the CDR3 with reference TRBV15 and TRBJ2-1 gives the whole variable domain DAMVIQNPRYQVTQFGKPVTLSCSQTLNHNVMYWYQQKSSQAPKLLFHYYDKDFNNEADTPDNFQSRRPNTSFCFLDIRSPGLGDTAMYLCATSRDRATRSKQFFGPGTRLTVL.

This clonotype was seen only a few times. The rearrangement links TRBV20-1 to TRBJ2-5; 10 bases line up with TRBD2. V trimming: 2 bases; J trimming: 3 bases; junction bases outside the gene matches: 9. This CDR3 region has 16 residues. From germline, CDR1 is DFQATT and CDR2 SNEGSKA (reference sequence). The CDR3 region is CSARRPQRGGKETQYF. CDR3 coding DNA: TGCAGTGCTAGAAGGCCCCAGCGGGGGGGAAAAGAGACCCAGTACTTC.

This clonotype was counted at least ten times. This sequence joins TRBV5-1 and TRBJ1-1; 7 nucleotides agree with TRBD1. Per the germline V gene, CDR1 is SGHRS and CDR2 is YFSETQ. The CDR3 loop spans 16 amino acids. Germline trimming cut 3 bases from V and 1 base from J; bases unmatched to any gene: 9. CDR3 nucleotides: TGCGCCAGCAGCTCTCGACAGGGAGGAGGGAACACTGAAGCTTTCTTT. Its translation: CASSSRQGGGNTEAFF.

In its sample, this clonotype was seen many times. The chain has TRBV20-1 and TRBJ2-7; no firm D call. The ends were cut back, 3 bases at V and 6 bases at J, with 9 bases in the middle. This CDR3 is 11 amino acids long. Germline CDR1 reads DFQATT; CDR2 reads SNEGSKA (reference sequence). Here the CDR3 DNA reads TGCAGTGCTAGGGACGCTCTCGAGCAGTACTTC. This sequence encodes CSARDALEQYF.

The V and J genes are TRBV3-1 and TRBJ1-3, with no clear D. The CDR3 runs 13 residues. Trimming removed 1 base at V and 10 bases at J, with 11 bases between. CDR1 is LGHDT, CDR2 YNNKEL, per germline (reference sequence). The CDR3 here is CASSQGVTATIYF. The CDR3 coding sequence is TGTGCCAGCAGCCAAGGAGTTACGGCTACCATATATTTT.